This T cell receptor (beta chain) was obtained from a study of shared clonotypes between healthy human individuals. The CDR3 runs 12 residues. Trimming stripped 7 bases from V and 6 bases from J, with 11 bases between. The germline gives CDR1 MNHEY, CDR2 SVGAGI. Measured with immunoSEQ multiplex PCR; TCRdb has only the in-frame clones, and not every one. This sample has about 550,000 clones, with roughly 95% found just once. Only CD45RO-negative cells positively selected for CCR7 counted as naive CD8 cells, so terminally differentiated effector memory CD45RA+ cells were excluded. The rearrangement uses TRBV6-5 and TRBJ2-3; perhaps TRBD1 as D (6 bases). The sample consisted of naive CD8+ T cells sorted from blood. This TCR came from a woman in her twenties or thirties in good health. CDR3 amino acids: CASKTGPDTQYF. The CDR3 DNA follows: TGTGCCAGCAAGACAGGCCCCGATACGCAGTATTTT.